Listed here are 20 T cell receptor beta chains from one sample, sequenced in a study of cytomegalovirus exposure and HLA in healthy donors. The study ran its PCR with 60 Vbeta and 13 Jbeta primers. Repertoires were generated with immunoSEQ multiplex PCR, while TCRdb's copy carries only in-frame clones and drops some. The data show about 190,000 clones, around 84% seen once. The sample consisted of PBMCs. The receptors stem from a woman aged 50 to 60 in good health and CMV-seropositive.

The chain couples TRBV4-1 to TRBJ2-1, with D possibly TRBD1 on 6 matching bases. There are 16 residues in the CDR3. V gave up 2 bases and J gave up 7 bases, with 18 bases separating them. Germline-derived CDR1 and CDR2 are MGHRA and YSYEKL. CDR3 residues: CASSQRAGELVNEQFF. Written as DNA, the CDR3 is TGCGCCAGCAGCCAACGGGCAGGGGAGCTCGTTAATGAGCAGTTCTTC.

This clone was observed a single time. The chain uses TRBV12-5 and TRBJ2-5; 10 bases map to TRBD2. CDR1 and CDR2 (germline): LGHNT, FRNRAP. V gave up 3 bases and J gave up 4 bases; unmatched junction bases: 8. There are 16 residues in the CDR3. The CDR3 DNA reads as TGTGCTAGTGGTTTTTCAGAGCGGGGGGGCCGAGAGACCCAGTACTTC. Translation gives CASGFSERGGRETQYF.

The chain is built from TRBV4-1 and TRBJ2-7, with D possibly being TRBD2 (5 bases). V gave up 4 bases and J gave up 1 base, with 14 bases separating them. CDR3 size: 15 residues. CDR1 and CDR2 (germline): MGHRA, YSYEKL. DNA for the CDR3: TGCGCCAGCAGCCCAGCTCCAGCGGCGTCCTACGAGCAGTACTTC. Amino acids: CASSPAPAASYEQYF.

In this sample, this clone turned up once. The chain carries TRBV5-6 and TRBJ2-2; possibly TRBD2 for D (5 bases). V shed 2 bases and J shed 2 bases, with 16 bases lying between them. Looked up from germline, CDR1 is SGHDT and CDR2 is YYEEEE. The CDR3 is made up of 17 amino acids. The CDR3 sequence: CASSLRETPFNTGELFF. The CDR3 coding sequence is TGTGCCAGCAGCTTACGGGAAACTCCTTTTAACACCGGGGAGCTGTTTTTT.

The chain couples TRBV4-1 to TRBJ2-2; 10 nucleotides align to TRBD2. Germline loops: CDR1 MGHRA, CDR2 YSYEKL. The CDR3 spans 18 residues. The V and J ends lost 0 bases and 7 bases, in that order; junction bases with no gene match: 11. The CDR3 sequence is CASSQEVRAGGSSGELFF. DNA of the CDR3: TGCGCCAGCAGCCAAGAAGTACGAGCGGGGGGGTCGAGCGGGGAGCTGTTTTTT.

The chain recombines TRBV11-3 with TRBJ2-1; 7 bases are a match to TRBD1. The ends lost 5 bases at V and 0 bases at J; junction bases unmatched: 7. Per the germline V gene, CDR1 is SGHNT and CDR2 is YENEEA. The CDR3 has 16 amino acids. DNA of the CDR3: TGTGCCAGCAGCCCAGGGGGTGCAAGCTCCTACAATGAGCAGTTCTTC. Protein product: CASSPGGASSYNEQFF.

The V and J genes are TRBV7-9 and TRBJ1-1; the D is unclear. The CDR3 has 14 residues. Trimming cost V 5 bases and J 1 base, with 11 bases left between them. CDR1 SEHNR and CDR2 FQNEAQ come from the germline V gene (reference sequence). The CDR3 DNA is TGTGCCAGCAGCACCCCCGGGAAGAACACTGAAGCTTTCTTT. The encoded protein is CASSTPGKNTEAFF. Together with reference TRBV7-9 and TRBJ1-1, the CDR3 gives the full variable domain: DTGVSQNPRHKITKRGQNVTFRCDPISEHNRLYWYRQTLGQGPEFLTYFQNEAQLEKSRLLSDRFSAERPKGSFSTLEIQRTEQGDSAMYLCASSTPGKNTEAFFGQGTRLTVV.

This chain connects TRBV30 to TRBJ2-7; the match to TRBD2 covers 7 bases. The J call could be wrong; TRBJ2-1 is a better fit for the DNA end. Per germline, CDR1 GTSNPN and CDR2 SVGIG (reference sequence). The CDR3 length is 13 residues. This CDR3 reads CAWSWGGGDEQFF. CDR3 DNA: TGTGCCTGGAGTTGGGGTGGGGGGGACGAGCAGTTCTTC.

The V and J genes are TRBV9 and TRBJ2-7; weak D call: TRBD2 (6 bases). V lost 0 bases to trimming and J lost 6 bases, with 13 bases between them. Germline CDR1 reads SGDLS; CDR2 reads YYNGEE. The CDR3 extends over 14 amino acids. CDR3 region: CASSVEGGVSEQYF. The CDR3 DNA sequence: TGTGCCAGCAGCGTAGAGGGCGGGGTCTCCGAGCAGTACTTC.

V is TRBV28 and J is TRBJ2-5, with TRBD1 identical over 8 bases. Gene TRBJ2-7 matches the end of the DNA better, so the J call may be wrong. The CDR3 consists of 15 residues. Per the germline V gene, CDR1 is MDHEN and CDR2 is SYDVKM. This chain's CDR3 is CASSLAGGLSYEQYF. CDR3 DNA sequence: TGTGCCAGCAGTTTAGCAGGGGGCCTTTCCTACGAGCAGTACTTC.

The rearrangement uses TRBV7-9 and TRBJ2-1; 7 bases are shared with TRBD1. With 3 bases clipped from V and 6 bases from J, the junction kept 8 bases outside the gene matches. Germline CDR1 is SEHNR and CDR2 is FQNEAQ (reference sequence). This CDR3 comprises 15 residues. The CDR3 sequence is CASSLGQFLPNEQFF. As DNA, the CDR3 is TGTGCCAGCAGCTTGGGACAGTTCCTACCCAATGAGCAGTTCTTC.

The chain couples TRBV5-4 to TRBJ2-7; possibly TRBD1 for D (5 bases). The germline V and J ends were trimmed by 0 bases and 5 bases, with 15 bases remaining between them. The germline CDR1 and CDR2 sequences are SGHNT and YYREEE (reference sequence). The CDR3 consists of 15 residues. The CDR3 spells CASSLGDSTYDEQYF. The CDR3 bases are TGTGCCAGCAGCTTGGGTGACAGTACCTATGACGAGCAGTACTTC. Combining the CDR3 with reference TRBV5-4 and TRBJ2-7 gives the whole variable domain ETGVTQSPTHLIKTRGQQVTLRCSSQSGHNTVSWYQQALGQGPQFIFQYYREEENGRGNFPPRFSGLQFPNYSSELNVNALELDDSALYLCASSLGDSTYDEQYFGPGTRLTVT.

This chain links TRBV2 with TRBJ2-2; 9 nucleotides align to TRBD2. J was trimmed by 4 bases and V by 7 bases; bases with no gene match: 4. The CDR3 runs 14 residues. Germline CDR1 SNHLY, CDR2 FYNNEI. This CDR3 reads CASTRRGGTGELFF. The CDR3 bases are TGTGCCAGCACTCGGCGGGGGGGCACCGGGGAGCTGTTTTTT. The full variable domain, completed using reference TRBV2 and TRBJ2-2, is EPEVTQTPSHQVTQMGQEVILRCVPISNHLYFYWYRQILGQKVEFLVSFYNNEISEKSEIFDDQFSVERPDGSNFTLKIRSTKLEDSAMYFCASTRRGGTGELFFGEGSRLTVL.

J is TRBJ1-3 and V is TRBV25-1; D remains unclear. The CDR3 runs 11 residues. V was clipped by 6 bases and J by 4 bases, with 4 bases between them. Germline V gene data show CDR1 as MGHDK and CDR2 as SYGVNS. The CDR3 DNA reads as TGTGCCAGCAGCTTCGGAAACACCATATATTTT. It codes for CASSFGNTIYF.

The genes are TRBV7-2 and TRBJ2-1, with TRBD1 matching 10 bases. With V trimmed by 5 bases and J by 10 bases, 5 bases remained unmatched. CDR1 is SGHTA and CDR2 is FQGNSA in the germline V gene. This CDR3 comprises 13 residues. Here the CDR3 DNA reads TGTGCCAGCAGCGGACAGGGGGTAAGCGAGCAGTTCTTC. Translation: CASSGQGVSEQFF.

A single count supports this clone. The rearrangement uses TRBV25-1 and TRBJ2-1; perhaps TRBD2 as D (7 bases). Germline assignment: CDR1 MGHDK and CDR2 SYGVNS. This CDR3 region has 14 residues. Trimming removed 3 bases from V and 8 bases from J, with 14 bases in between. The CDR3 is CASSDRGAKDEQFF. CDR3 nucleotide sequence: TGTGCCAGCAGTGACCGGGGGGCTAAAGATGAGCAGTTCTTC.

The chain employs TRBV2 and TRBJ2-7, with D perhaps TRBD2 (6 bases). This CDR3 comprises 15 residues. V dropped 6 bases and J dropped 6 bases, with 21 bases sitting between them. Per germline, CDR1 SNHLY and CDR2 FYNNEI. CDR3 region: CASSLAGGLGVEQYF. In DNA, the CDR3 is TGTGCCAGCAGCCTGGCCGGGGGACTCGGGGTCGAGCAGTACTTC.

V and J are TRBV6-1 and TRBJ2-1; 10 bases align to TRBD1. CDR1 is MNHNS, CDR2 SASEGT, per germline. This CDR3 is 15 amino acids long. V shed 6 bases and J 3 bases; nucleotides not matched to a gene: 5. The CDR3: CASRGGQGNYNEQFF. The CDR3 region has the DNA TGTGCCAGCAGGGGGGGACAGGGGAACTACAATGAGCAGTTCTTC.

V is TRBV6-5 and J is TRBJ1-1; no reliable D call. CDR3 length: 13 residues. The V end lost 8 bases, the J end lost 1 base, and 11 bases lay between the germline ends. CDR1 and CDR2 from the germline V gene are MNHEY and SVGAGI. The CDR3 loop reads CASFRPGNTEAFF. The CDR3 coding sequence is TGTGCCAGCTTCCGGCCGGGGAACACTGAAGCTTTCTTT.

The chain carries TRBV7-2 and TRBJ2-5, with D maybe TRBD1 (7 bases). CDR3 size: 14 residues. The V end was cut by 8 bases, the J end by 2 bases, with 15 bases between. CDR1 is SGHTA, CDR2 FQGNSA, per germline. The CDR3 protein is CASCPRDRQETQYF. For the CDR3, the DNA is TGTGCCAGCTGCCCGCGGGACAGACAAGAGACCCAGTACTTC.